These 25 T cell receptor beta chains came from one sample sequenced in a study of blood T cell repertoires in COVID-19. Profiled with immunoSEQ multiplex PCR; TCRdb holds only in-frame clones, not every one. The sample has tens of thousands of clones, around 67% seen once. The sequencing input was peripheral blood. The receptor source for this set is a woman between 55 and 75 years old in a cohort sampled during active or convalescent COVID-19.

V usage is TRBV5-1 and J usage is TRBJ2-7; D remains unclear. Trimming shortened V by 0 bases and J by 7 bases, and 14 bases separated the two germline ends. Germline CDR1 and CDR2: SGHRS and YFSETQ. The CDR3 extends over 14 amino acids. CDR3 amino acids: CASSLDPGTGEQYF. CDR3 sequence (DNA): TGCGCCAGCAGCTTGGATCCAGGTACCGGAGAGCAGTACTTC.

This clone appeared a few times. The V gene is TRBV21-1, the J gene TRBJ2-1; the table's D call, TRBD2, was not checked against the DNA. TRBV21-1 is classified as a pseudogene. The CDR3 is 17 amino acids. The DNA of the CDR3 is TGTGCCAGCAGCAATGCGTCCAAAACCGTTTGGAGCAATGAGCAGTTCTTC. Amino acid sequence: CASSNASKTVWSNEQFF.

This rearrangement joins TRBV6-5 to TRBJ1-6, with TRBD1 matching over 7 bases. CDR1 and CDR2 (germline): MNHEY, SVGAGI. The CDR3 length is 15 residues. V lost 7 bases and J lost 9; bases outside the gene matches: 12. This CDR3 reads CASTRDRALGSPLHF. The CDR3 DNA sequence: TGTGCCAGCACCAGAGACAGGGCCCTGGGTTCACCCCTCCACTTT.

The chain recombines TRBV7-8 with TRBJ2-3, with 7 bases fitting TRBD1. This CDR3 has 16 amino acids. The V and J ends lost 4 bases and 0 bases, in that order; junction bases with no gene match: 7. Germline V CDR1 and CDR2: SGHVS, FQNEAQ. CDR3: CASSSQGPISTDTQYF. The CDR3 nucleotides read TGTGCCAGCAGCTCACAGGGGCCCATCAGCACAGATACGCAGTATTTT. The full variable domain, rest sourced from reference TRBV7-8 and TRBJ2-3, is GAGVSQSPRYKVAKRGQDVALRCDPISGHVSLFWYQQALGQGPEFLTYFQNEAQLDKSGLPSDRFFAERPEGSVSTLKIQRTQQEDSAVYLCASSSQGPISTDTQYFGPGTRLTVL.

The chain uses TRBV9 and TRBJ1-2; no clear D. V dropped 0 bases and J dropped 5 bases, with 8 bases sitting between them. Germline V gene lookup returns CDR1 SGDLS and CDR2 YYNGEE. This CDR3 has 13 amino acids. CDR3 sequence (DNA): TGTGCCAGCAGCGTAGGGCTCGGGTATGGCTACACCTTC. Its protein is CASSVGLGYGYTF. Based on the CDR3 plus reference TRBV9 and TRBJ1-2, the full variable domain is DSGVTQTPKHLITATGQRVTLRCSPRSGDLSVYWYQQSLDQGLQFLIQYYNGEERAKGNILERFSAQQFPDLHSELNLSSLELGDSALYFCASSVGLGYGYTFGSGTRLTVV.

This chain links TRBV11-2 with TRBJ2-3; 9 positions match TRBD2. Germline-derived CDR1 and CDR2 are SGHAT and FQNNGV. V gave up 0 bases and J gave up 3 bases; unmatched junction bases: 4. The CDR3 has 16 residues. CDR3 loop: CASSLDGGLATDTQYF. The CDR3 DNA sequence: TGTGCCAGCAGCTTAGATGGGGGACTAGCAACAGATACGCAGTATTTT.

The chain's CDR3 is CASSLEGVEDTQYF. The CDR3 bases are TGTGCCAGCAGCCTGGAGGGAGTTGAGGATACGCAGTATTTT. The chain joins TRBV12-1 to TRBJ2-3; the D segment call TRBD2 is taken from the table without a DNA check. TRBV12-1 is a pseudogene segment. The CDR3 is made up of 14 amino acids.

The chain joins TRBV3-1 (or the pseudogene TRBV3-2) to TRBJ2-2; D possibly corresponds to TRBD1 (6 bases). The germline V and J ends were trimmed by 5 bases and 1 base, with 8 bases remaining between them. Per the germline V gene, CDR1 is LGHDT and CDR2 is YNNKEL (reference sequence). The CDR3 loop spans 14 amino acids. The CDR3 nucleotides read TGTGCCAGCAGCGTACAGGGGAACACCGGGGAGCTGTTTTTT. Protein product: CASSVQGNTGELFF.

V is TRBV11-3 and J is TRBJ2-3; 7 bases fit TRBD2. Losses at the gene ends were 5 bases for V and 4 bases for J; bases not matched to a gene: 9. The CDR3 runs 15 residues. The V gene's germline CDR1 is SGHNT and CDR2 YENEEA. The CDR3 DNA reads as TGTGCCAGCAGCCCCCGGCGGGGGTGGGCAGATACGCAGTATTTT. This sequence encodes CASSPRRGWADTQYF.

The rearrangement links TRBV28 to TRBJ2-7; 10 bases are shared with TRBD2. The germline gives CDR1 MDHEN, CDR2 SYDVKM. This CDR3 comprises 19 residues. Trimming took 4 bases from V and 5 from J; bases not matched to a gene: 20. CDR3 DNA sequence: TGTGCCAGCAGTTCCCCGGGTAGCGGGGGGCACGCAGTGTTCCACGAGCAGTACTTC. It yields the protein CASSSPGSGGHAVFHEQYF.

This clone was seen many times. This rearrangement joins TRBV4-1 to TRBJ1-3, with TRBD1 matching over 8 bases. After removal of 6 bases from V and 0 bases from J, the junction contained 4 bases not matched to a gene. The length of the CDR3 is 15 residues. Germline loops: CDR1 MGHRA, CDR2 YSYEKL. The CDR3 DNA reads TGCGCCAGCAGTCTACAGGGGGGCTCTGGAAACACCATATATTTT. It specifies CASSLQGGSGNTIYF.

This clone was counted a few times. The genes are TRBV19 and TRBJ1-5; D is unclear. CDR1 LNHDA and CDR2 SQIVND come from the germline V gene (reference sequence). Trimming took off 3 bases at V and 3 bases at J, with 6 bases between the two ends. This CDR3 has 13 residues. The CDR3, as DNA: TGTGCCAGTAGTATTGCGAACAATCAGCCCCAGCATTTT. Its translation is CASSIANNQPQHF.

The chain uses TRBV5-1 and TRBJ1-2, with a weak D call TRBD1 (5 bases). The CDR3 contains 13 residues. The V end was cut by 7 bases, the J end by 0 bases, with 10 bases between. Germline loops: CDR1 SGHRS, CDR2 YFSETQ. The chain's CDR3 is CASADTPNYGYTF. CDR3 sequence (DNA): TGCGCCAGCGCGGACACACCTAACTATGGCTACACCTTC.

CDR3 residues: CAISESPNNQPQHF. Written as DNA, the CDR3 is TGTGCCATCAGTGAGAGCCCAAACAATCAGCCCCAGCATTTT. The V and J genes are TRBV10-3 and TRBJ1-5; no clear D. This CDR3 is built from 14 residues. CDR1 and CDR2 (germline): ENHRY, SYGVKD. Trimming pared 2 bases from V and 3 bases from J, leaving 8 bases between.

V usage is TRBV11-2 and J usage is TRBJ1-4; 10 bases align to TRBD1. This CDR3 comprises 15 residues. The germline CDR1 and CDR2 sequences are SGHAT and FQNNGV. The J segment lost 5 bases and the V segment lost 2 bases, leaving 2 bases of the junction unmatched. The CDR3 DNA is TGTGCCAGCAGCTTACTGGGACAGGGGAATGAAAAACTGTTTTTT. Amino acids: CASSLLGQGNEKLFF.

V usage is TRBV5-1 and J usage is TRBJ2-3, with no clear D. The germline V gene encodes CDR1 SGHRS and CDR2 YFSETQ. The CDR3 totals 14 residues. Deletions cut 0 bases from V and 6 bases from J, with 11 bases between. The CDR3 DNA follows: TGCGCCAGCAGCTTGGCCGGCGCGAGGGATACGCAGTATTTT. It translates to CASSLAGARDTQYF.

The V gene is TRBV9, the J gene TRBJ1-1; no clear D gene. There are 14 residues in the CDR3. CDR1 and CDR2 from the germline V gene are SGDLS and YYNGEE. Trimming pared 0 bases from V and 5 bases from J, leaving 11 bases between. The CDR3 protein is CASSVDGEVTEAFF. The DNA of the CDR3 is TGTGCCAGCAGCGTAGATGGGGAGGTGACTGAAGCTTTCTTT.

The CDR3 loop is CASSRTSGGGTDTQYF. The CDR3 coding sequence is TGTGCCAGCAGCCGGACTAGCGGGGGGGGCACAGATACGCAGTATTTT. The rearrangement links TRBV3-1 (or the pseudogene TRBV3-2) to TRBJ2-3, with 15 nucleotides matching TRBD2. The CDR3 spans 16 residues. CDR1 is LGHDT and CDR2 is YNNKEL in the germline V gene (reference sequence). Trimming at V came to 4 bases and at J to 1 base, leaving 0 bases not matched to a gene.

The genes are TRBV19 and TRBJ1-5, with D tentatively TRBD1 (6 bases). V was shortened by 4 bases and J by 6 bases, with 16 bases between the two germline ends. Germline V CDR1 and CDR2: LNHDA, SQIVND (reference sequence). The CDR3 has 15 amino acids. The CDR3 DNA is TGTGCCAGTAGTACCGAAGGGGGGGCGATTCAGCCCCAGCATTTT. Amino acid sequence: CASSTEGGAIQPQHF.

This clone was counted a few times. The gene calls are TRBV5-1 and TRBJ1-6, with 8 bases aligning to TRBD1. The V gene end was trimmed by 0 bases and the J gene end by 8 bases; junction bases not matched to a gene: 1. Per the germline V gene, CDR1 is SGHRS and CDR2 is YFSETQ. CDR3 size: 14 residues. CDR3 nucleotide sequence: TGCGCCAGCAGCTTGGGACAGGGGCATTCACCCCTCCACTTT. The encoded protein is CASSLGQGHSPLHF.

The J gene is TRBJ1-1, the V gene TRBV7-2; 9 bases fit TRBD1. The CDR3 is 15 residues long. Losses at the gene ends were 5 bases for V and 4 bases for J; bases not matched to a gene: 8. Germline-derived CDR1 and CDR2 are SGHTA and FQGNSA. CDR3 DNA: TGTGCCAGCAGCCCAAGACAGGGGGGAAGCACTGAAGCTTTCTTT. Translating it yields CASSPRQGGSTEAFF.

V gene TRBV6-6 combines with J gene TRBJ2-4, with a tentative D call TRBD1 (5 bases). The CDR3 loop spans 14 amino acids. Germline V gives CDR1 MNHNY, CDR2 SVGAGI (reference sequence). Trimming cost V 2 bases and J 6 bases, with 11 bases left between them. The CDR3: CASSYGQGGNIQYF. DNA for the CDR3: TGTGCCAGCAGTTACGGGCAGGGTGGAAACATTCAGTACTTC.

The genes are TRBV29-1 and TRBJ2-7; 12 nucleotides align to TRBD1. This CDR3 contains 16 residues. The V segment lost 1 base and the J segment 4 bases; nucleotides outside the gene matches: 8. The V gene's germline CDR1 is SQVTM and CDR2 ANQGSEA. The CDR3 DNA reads TGCAGCGTTGAAGGGGGACAGGGGGCTTACGCTTACGAGCAGTACTTC. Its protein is CSVEGGQGAYAYEQYF.

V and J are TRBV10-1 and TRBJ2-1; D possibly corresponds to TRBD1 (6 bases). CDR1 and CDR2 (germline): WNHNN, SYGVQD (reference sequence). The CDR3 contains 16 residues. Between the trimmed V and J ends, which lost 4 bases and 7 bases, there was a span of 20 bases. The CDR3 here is CASSVSQGWGLNEQFF. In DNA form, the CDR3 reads TGCGCCAGCAGTGTATCCCAGGGGTGGGGGCTTAATGAGCAGTTCTTC.

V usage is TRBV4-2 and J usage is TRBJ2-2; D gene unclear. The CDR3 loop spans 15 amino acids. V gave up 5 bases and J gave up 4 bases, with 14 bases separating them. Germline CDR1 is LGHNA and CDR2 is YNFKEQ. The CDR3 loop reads CASSFQAALTGELFF. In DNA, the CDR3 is TGTGCCAGCAGCTTTCAGGCAGCCCTCACCGGGGAGCTGTTTTTT.